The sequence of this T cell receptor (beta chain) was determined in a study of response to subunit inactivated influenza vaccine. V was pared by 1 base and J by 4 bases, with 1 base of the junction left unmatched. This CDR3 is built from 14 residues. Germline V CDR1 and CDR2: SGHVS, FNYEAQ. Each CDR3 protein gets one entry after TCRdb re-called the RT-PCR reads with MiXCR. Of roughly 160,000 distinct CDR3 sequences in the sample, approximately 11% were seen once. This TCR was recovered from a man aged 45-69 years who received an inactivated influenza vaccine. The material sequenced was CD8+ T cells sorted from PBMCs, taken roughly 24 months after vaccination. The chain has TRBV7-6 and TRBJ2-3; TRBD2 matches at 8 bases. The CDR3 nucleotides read TGTGCCAGCAGCTTAGGGACTAGCCCAGATACGCAGTATTTT. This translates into CASSLGTSPDTQYF.